One and the same sample provided the 10 T cell receptor beta chains below, sequenced in a study of blood T cells in healthy people across ages. A second PCR of about 7 to 12 cycles used a sample-barcoded 5' primer and a J-beta primer mix. TCRdb processed the 5' RACE reads anew with MiXCR; each CDR3 protein has one entry. The table records 1,100,000 or so distinct CDR3 sequences, 40% to 45% of them present only once. The sample comprised blood. The receptors were gathered from a woman between 55 and 75 years old in good health.

This sequence joins TRBV7-9 and TRBJ2-5; TRBD2 matches 9 bases. Looked up from germline, CDR1 is SEHNR and CDR2 is FQNEAQ (reference sequence). J gave up 11 bases and V 3 bases, and 16 bases lay outside the gene matches. This CDR3 is 16 amino acids long. CDR3 DNA: TGTGCCAGCAGCTTCGGGCGGGAGGGCGTACAAAATGAGCAGTACTTC. Translation: CASSFGREGVQNEQYF.

In this sample, this clonotype turned up a few times. The chain has TRBV7-2 and TRBJ2-7; D is ambiguous. V gave up 1 base and J gave up 4 bases, with 11 bases separating them. Germline values: CDR1 SGHTA, CDR2 FQGNSA. This CDR3 has 14 residues. CDR3 sequence reads: CASSLVHGGYEQYF. CDR3 in DNA: TGTGCCAGCAGCTTAGTCCACGGTGGGTACGAGCAGTACTTC.

The CDR3: CASSPIAGSSYNEQFF. CDR3 nucleotide sequence: TGTGCCAGCAGTCCTATAGCGGGGAGCTCCTACAATGAGCAGTTCTTC. The genes are TRBV6-5 and TRBJ2-1; 8 nucleotides align to TRBD2. The CDR3 consists of 16 residues. CDR1 is MNHEY and CDR2 is SVGAGI in the germline V gene. V lost 5 bases to trimming and J lost 0 bases; unmatched junction nucleotides: 6.

This clonotype turned up a few times. The chain uses TRBV6-1 and TRBJ2-2, with unresolved D. Germline V gene sequence: CDR1 MNHNS, CDR2 SASEGT. The CDR3 spans 12 residues. The germline V and J ends were trimmed by 5 bases and 10 bases, with 11 bases remaining between them. The CDR3 nucleotides are TGTGCCAGCAGTAGACGGCGAGAGGAGCTGTTTTTT. Protein: CASSRRREELFF.

Only a few counts were recorded for this clonotype. The V gene is TRBV28, the J gene TRBJ2-1; 14 bases fit TRBD2. With V trimmed by 5 bases and J by 1 base, 4 bases remained unmatched. The germline V gene encodes CDR1 MDHEN and CDR2 SYDVKM. The CDR3 totals 17 residues. CDR3 sequence (DNA): TGTGCCAGCAGTACCCGACTAGCGGGAGGGTCCTACAATGAGCAGTTCTTC. It codes for CASSTRLAGGSYNEQFF. The variable domain in full, with the rest retrieved from reference TRBV28 and TRBJ2-1, is DVKVTQSSRYLVKRTGEKVFLECVQDMDHENMFWYRQDPGLGLRLIYFSYDVKMKEKGDIPEGYSVSREKKERFSLILESASTNQTSMYLCASSTRLAGGSYNEQFFGPGTRLTVL.

This clonotype was recorded a few times. The genes are TRBV12-3 or TRBV12-4 and TRBJ2-3, with D tentatively TRBD1 or TRBD2 (7 bases each). The CDR3 is made up of 16 amino acids. Deletions cut 6 bases from V and 4 bases from J, with 20 bases between. CDR3 sequence: CASSQKDRDYPDTQYF. The CDR3 DNA follows: TGTGCCAGCAGCCAGAAAGACAGGGACTATCCAGATACGCAGTATTTT.

V usage is TRBV14 and J usage is TRBJ1-1, with D perhaps matching TRBD1 (5 bases). The ends were cut back, 6 bases at V and 3 bases at J, with 11 bases in the middle. The V gene's germline CDR1 is SGHDN and CDR2 FVKESK. There are 13 residues in the CDR3. CDR3: CASSWGSYTEAFF. The CDR3 coding sequence is TGTGCCAGCAGTTGGGGGTCCTACACTGAAGCTTTCTTT. Full variable domain (rest looked up from reference TRBV14 and TRBJ1-1): EAGVTQFPSHSVIEKGQTVTLRCDPISGHDNLYWYRRVMGKEIKFLLHFVKESKQDESGMPNNRFLAERTGGTYSTLKVQPAELEDSGVYFCASSWGSYTEAFFGQGTRLTVV.

The rearrangement links TRBV6-5 to TRBJ2-5; no definite D call. This CDR3 spans 13 amino acids. Germline CDR1 is MNHEY and CDR2 is SVGAGI. Trimming took off 0 bases at V and 6 bases at J, with 8 bases between the two ends. In DNA, the CDR3 is TGTGCCAGCAGTTACTCGTTTGCGAAGACCCAGTACTTC. Protein: CASSYSFAKTQYF.

This clonotype was found many times. The chain uses TRBV12-3 or TRBV12-4 and TRBJ1-5; TRBD1 matches at 10 bases. The CDR3 spans 14 residues. Trimming removed 6 bases from V and 5 bases from J; junction bases left unmatched: 4. In DNA form, the CDR3 reads TGTGCCAGCAGCTTGGGACAGGGGTATCAGCCCCAGCATTTT. It is translated as CASSLGQGYQPQHF.

This clonotype was counted between two and nine times. The chain employs TRBV24-1 and TRBJ2-3, with no clear D. CDR3 length: 13 residues. Trimming shortened V by 7 bases and J by 0 bases, and 7 bases separated the two germline ends. CDR1 and CDR2 (germline): KGHDR, SFDVKD. Here the CDR3 reads CATRAWSTDTQYF. The CDR3 DNA reads TGTGCCACCAGGGCCTGGAGCACAGATACGCAGTATTTT.